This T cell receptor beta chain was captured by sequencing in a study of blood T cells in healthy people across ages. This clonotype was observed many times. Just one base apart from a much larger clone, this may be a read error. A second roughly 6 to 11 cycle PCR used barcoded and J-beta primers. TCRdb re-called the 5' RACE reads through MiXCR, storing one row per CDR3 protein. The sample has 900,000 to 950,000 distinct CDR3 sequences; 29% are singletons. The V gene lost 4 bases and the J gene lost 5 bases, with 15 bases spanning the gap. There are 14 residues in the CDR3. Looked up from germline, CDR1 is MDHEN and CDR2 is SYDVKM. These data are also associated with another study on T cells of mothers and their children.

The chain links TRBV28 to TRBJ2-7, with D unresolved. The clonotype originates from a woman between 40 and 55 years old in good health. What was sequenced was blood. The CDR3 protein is CASSWQSSRDEQYF. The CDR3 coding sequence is TGTGCCAGCAGTTGGCAGAGCTCCCGCGACGAGCAGTACTTC.